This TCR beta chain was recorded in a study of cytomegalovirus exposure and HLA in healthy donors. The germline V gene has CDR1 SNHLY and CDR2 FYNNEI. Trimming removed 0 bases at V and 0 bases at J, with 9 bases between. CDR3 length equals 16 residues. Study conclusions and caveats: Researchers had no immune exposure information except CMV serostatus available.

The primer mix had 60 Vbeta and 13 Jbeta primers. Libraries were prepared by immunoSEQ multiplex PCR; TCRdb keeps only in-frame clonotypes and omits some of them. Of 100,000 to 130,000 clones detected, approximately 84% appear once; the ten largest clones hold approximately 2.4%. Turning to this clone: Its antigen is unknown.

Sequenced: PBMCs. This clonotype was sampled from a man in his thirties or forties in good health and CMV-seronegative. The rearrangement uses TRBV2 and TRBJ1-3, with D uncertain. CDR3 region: CASSEARVLSGNTIYF. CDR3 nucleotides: TGTGCCAGCAGTGAAGCTCGAGTCCTCTCTGGAAACACCATATATTTT.